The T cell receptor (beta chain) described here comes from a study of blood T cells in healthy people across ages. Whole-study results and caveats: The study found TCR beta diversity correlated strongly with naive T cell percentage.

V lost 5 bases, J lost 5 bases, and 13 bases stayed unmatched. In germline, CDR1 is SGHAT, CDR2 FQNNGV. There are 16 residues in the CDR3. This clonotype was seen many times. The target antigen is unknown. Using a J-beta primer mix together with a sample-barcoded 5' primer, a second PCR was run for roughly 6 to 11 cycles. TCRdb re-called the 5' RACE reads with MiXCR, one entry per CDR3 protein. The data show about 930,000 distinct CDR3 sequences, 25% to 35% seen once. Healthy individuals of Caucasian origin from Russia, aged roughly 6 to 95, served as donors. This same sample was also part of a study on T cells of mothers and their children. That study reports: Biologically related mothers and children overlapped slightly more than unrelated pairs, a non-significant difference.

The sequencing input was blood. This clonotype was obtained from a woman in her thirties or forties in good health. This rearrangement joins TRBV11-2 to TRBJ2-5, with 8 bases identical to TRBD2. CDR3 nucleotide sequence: TGTGCCAGCAGCGCAAGCGGGGGCCGTAACGGGGAGACCCAGTACTTC. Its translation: CASSASGGRNGETQYF.